This TCR beta chain was identified in a study of identifying expanded T cells in peripheral blood. Notes on the study in general: Variance in clone template counts between approximately 2-week samples significantly increased with total template count across all healthy donors. Approximately 1.1 clones differed between technical replicates, versus approximately 17 and 20 over time.

With respect to this clone: What it binds is unknown.

The CDR3 has 13 amino acids. After removal of 0 bases from V and 9 bases from J, the junction contained 0 bases not matched to a gene. From germline, CDR1 is SGDLS and CDR2 YYNGEE. The protocol was immunoSEQ multiplex PCR, while the TCRdb copy is restricted to in-frame clones and leaves out a portion. This table holds fewer than 85,000 clones, 70% to 90% found once. The chain is built from TRBV9 and TRBJ1-6; 7 nucleotides line up with TRBD1. Sample: blood. The receptor's source is a person between 18 and 69 years old in good health. This CDR3 is CASSVGQGSPLHF. CDR3 nucleotides: TGTGCCAGCAGCGTAGGACAGGGTTCACCCCTCCACTTT. The full variable domain, rest sourced from reference TRBV9 and TRBJ1-6, is DSGVTQTPKHLITATGQRVTLRCSPRSGDLSVYWYQQSLDQGLQFLIQYYNGEERAKGNILERFSAQQFPDLHSELNLSSLELGDSALYFCASSVGQGSPLHFGNGTRLTVT.